What follows are 32 T cell receptor beta chains derived from one specimen sequenced in a study of cytomegalovirus exposure and HLA in healthy donors. The study ran its PCR with 60 Vbeta and 13 Jbeta primers. TCRdb's copy holds only in-frame clones and misses some; the assay was immunoSEQ multiplex PCR. Of over 150,000 clones in the sample, 65% to 90% were seen once. Sequenced input: PBMCs. The source of these receptors is a human donor in good health.

The V and J genes are TRBV5-1 and TRBJ2-7, with TRBD2 matching over 12 bases. The CDR3 is 19 residues long. The germline V gene has CDR1 SGHRS and CDR2 YFSETQ. The ends lost 1 base at V and 2 bases at J; junction bases unmatched: 13. Here the CDR3 reads CASSLYPSGGVATTYEQYF. The DNA of the CDR3 is TGCGCCAGCAGCTTGTACCCTAGCGGGGGGGTTGCAACTACCTACGAGCAGTACTTC.

The chain carries TRBV7-9 and TRBJ2-7; the D gene is possibly TRBD1 (5 bases). The CDR3 loop spans 14 amino acids. V gave up 1 base and J gave up 1 base, with 8 bases separating them. The germline gives CDR1 SEHNR, CDR2 FQNEAQ (reference sequence). This chain's CDR3 is CASSLGAGSYEQYF. The CDR3 DNA is TGTGCCAGCAGCTTAGGAGCAGGGTCCTACGAGCAGTACTTC.

This clone was counted only a few times. The J gene is TRBJ2-1, the V gene TRBV5-6; 9 nucleotides line up with TRBD2. This CDR3 is 17 amino acids long. The V gene end was trimmed by 0 bases and the J gene end by 7 bases; junction bases not matched to a gene: 11. Germline V CDR1 and CDR2: SGHDT, YYEEEE. CDR3 sequence (DNA): TGTGCCAGCAGCTTGGAAGAGCTAGCGGGGTCTCGGAATGAGCAGTTCTTC. This sequence encodes CASSLEELAGSRNEQFF.

The chain is built from TRBV2 and TRBJ1-6; TRBD1 might be the D (6 bases). CDR1 is SNHLY, CDR2 FYNNEI, per germline. Between the trimmed V and J ends, which lost 6 bases and 5 bases, there was a span of 11 bases. CDR3 length equals 14 residues. The CDR3 here is CASRRRGNNSPLHF. For the CDR3, the DNA is TGTGCCAGCAGGCGCAGGGGTAATAATTCACCCCTCCACTTT.

This rearrangement joins TRBV27 to TRBJ2-5; D is unclear. V shed 3 bases and J shed 2 bases, with 7 bases lying between them. The CDR3 is 13 residues long. Germline values: CDR1 MNHEY, CDR2 SMNVEV (reference sequence). DNA of the CDR3: TGTGCCAGCAGTTTCAAGAGGCAAGAGACCCAGTACTTC. This encodes CASSFKRQETQYF.

V and J are TRBV7-9 and TRBJ2-3, with D tentatively TRBD1 (5 bases). Germline V gene sequence: CDR1 SEHNR, CDR2 FQNEAQ (reference sequence). The CDR3 is made up of 13 amino acids. Trimming left V 5 bases short and J 6 bases short, with 12 bases between. The CDR3 sequence is CASSPRQSDTQYF. The CDR3 nucleotides are TGTGCCAGCAGCCCCAGACAGTCGGATACGCAGTATTTT. Based on the CDR3 plus reference TRBV7-9 and TRBJ2-3, the full variable domain is DTGVSQNPRHKITKRGQNVTFRCDPISEHNRLYWYRQTLGQGPEFLTYFQNEAQLEKSRLLSDRFSAERPKGSFSTLEIQRTEQGDSAMYLCASSPRQSDTQYFGPGTRLTVL.

In this sample, this clone turned up once. This sequence joins TRBV6-6 and TRBJ2-7; 7 bases agree with TRBD1. J gave up 4 bases and V 2 bases, and 8 bases lay outside the gene matches. Germline-derived CDR1 and CDR2 are MNHNY and SVGAGI (reference sequence). This CDR3 region has 15 residues. Here the CDR3 DNA reads TGTGCCAGCAGTTACCCCCTGGGACAGAAGTACGAGCAGTACTTC. Amino acid sequence: CASSYPLGQKYEQYF.

The V gene is TRBV5-1, the J gene TRBJ2-5, with D possibly matching TRBD2 (6 bases). The J call is doubtful: the DNA matches TRBJ2-7 better. The CDR3 length is 14 residues. Germline lookup yields CDR1 SGHRS and CDR2 YFSETQ. The CDR3 DNA is TGCGCCAGCAGCCCGGGGGTGGAAGCCTACGAGCAGTACTTC. This sequence encodes CASSPGVEAYEQYF.

The chain combines TRBV19 with TRBJ2-1; 7 positions match TRBD2. V lost 1 base to trimming and J lost 9 bases; unmatched junction nucleotides: 9. The germline V gene has CDR1 LNHDA and CDR2 SQIVND (reference sequence). The CDR3 length is 15 residues. The CDR3 DNA follows: TGTGCCAGTAGTATAGCCTACGGCGGGGGTGTTGAGCAGTTCTTC. Translation gives CASSIAYGGGVEQFF.

The CDR3 bases are TGTGCCAGCAGCTTGGTCGGACAGGGGTTTTCTGGAAACACCATATATTTT. Translating it yields CASSLVGQGFSGNTIYF. The rearrangement uses TRBV5-6 and TRBJ1-3; the match to TRBD1 covers 9 bases. The CDR3 is 17 residues long. CDR1 and CDR2 from the germline V gene are SGHDT and YYEEEE. The J segment lost 1 base and the V segment lost 0 bases, leaving 5 bases of the junction unmatched.

The CDR3 coding sequence is TGTGCCAGCAGCATACAGGGCGATAATTCACCCCTCCACTTT. Its protein is CASSIQGDNSPLHF. V and J are TRBV5-4 and TRBJ1-6; tentative D call: TRBD1 (6 bases). In germline, CDR1 is SGHNT, CDR2 YYREEE (reference sequence). This CDR3 has 14 residues. The V end was cut by 4 bases, the J end by 5 bases, with 10 bases between.

This chain joins TRBV5-6 and TRBJ2-7; TRBD2 agrees at 12 bases. The length of the CDR3 is 16 residues. J gave up 7 bases and V 3 bases, and 11 bases lay outside the gene matches. Germline lookup yields CDR1 SGHDT and CDR2 YYEEEE. The CDR3 loop reads CASSYGELGLAGEQYF. The CDR3 nucleotides read TGTGCCAGCAGCTACGGAGAATTGGGACTAGCGGGTGAGCAGTACTTC.

V usage is TRBV29-1 and J usage is TRBJ1-1; no clear D gene. CDR3 size: 14 residues. The V gene's germline CDR1 is SQVTM and CDR2 ANQGSEA. V shed 1 base and J shed 4 bases, with 13 bases lying between them. The CDR3 region has the DNA TGCAGCGTTGAAGTCTACAGACGGTCCACTGAAGCTTTCTTT. Its protein is CSVEVYRRSTEAFF.

The CDR3 reads CASSLGLLNTGELFF. CDR3 coding DNA: TGTGCCAGCAGCTTAGGTCTTTTAAACACCGGGGAGCTGTTTTTT. This chain links TRBV7-9 with TRBJ2-2; D gene unclear. The CDR3 runs to 15 residues. Germline CDR1 and CDR2: SEHNR and FQNEAQ (reference sequence). V was clipped by 1 base and J by 2 bases, with 8 bases between them.

The rearrangement links TRBV14 to TRBJ2-6; 9 bases align to TRBD1. Germline CDR1 and CDR2: SGHDN and FVKESK. With 4 bases clipped from V and 0 bases from J, the junction kept 4 bases outside the gene matches. The CDR3 covers 17 residues. The CDR3 region is CASSRGTGLSGANVLTF. The CDR3 region has the DNA TGTGCCAGCAGCCGGGGGACAGGGCTCTCTGGGGCCAACGTCCTGACTTTC.

In this sample, this clone turned up once. The rearrangement joins TRBV19 to TRBJ1-4, with 7 bases aligning to TRBD1. From germline, CDR1 is LNHDA and CDR2 SQIVND (reference sequence). This CDR3 region has 16 residues. Trimming took 6 bases from V and 0 from J; bases not matched to a gene: 7. The CDR3 is CASRGQLTATNEKLFF. In nucleotides, the CDR3 is TGTGCCAGTAGGGGACAGCTTACTGCAACTAATGAAAAACTGTTTTTT.

This clone has a handful of counts. This same CDR3 is encoded by further DNA sequences in the sample. The chain links TRBV9 to TRBJ2-3; 7 bases map to TRBD2. Germline V gene lookup returns CDR1 SGDLS and CDR2 YYNGEE. V dropped 2 bases and J dropped 2; count of bases not matched to a gene: 2. The CDR3 is 14 residues long. The CDR3 protein is CASSVRGDTDTQYF. In nucleotides, the CDR3 is TGTGCCAGCAGCGTCCGGGGGGACACAGATACGCAGTATTTT.

This clone was counted between two and nine times. This chain joins TRBV6-5 and TRBJ2-1, with 12 nucleotides matching TRBD2. The trim removed 6 bases at V and 5 bases at J, leaving 5 bases unmatched. The germline CDR1 and CDR2 sequences are MNHEY and SVGAGI. This CDR3 contains 15 residues. The CDR3 loop is CASRTSGGWDNEQFF. As DNA, the CDR3 is TGTGCCAGCAGAACTAGCGGGGGGTGGGACAATGAGCAGTTCTTC.

V usage is TRBV19 and J usage is TRBJ1-2; 8 bases align to TRBD1. In germline, CDR1 is LNHDA, CDR2 SQIVND (reference sequence). J was trimmed by 7 bases and V by 3 bases; bases with no gene match: 7. The CDR3 consists of 14 residues. In DNA, the CDR3 is TGTGCCAGTAGTATTCCAGGGGGCGCGGTTGGCTACACCTTC. Protein product: CASSIPGGAVGYTF.

The chain uses TRBV19 and TRBJ2-7, with 10 bases identical to TRBD1. This CDR3 has 15 residues. Germline V gives CDR1 LNHDA, CDR2 SQIVND (reference sequence). The trim removed 1 base at V and 4 bases at J, leaving 4 bases unmatched. CDR3 bases: TGTGCCAGTAGTATAGGCGGGACAGGGGTTTACGAGCAGTACTTC. Amino acids: CASSIGGTGVYEQYF.

The chain carries TRBV29-1 and TRBJ2-7, with D tentatively TRBD2 (6 bases). This CDR3 is built from 15 residues. With 4 bases removed from V and 3 bases from J, the gap between germline ends came to 19 bases. Germline V gene data show CDR1 as SQVTM and CDR2 as ANQGSEA. The CDR3 nucleotides read TGCAGCGTTGCCCCCTGGGGGGAACAGGACTACGAGCAGTACTTC. It yields the protein CSVAPWGEQDYEQYF.

The chain couples TRBV6-4 to TRBJ1-5; the match to TRBD1 covers 7 bases. This CDR3 has 18 residues. V gave up 0 bases and J gave up 0 bases; unmatched junction bases: 8. Germline-derived CDR1 and CDR2 are MRHNA and SNTAGT. The CDR3 reads CASSDSNGDRFSNQPQHF. CDR3 in DNA: TGTGCCAGCAGTGACTCAAACGGGGACAGATTTAGCAATCAGCCCCAGCATTTT.

This sequence joins TRBV27 and TRBJ2-1; no clear D gene. Germline V gene data show CDR1 as MNHEY and CDR2 as SMNVEV (reference sequence). This CDR3 comprises 14 residues. Trimming removed 2 bases from V and 4 bases from J, with 9 bases in between. The CDR3 spells CASSLGPRYNEQFF. The CDR3 coding sequence is TGTGCCAGCAGTTTAGGGCCAAGATACAATGAGCAGTTCTTC.

V is TRBV27 and J is TRBJ1-5, with D perhaps matching TRBD1 (6 bases). The germline V gene encodes CDR1 MNHEY and CDR2 SMNVEV (reference sequence). V lost 5 bases and J lost 3, with 14 bases in between. The CDR3 totals 15 residues. CDR3 coding DNA: TGTGCCAGCAGTGCAACCACAGGGTTCAATCAGCCCCAGCATTTT. This codes for CASSATTGFNQPQHF.

This clone was found once. The CDR3 spells CASSRQGLTEAFF. CDR3 sequence (DNA): TGTGCCAGCAGCCGACAGGGGCTCACTGAAGCTTTCTTT. This rearrangement joins TRBV6-5 to TRBJ1-1; 8 bases agree with TRBD1. The CDR3 has 13 residues. Germline V gives CDR1 MNHEY, CDR2 SVGAGI. The junction had 4 bases not matched to a gene; V was cut back by 6 bases and J by 4 bases.

The chain is built from TRBV9 and TRBJ2-7; the match to TRBD2 covers 12 bases. The V gene end was trimmed by 4 bases and the J gene end by 2 bases; junction bases not matched to a gene: 16. The CDR3 consists of 19 residues. CDR1 SGDLS and CDR2 YYNGEE come from the germline V gene. The CDR3 DNA is TGTGCCAGCAGCCTCCGAGATGGGTGGCTAGCGGGGGGGCCCTACGAGCAGTACTTC. Protein sequence: CASSLRDGWLAGGPYEQYF.

This chain joins TRBV19 and TRBJ1-5; D may be TRBD1 (5 bases). Trimming took off 2 bases at V and 7 bases at J, with 15 bases between the two ends. Germline CDR1 reads LNHDA; CDR2 reads SQIVND (reference sequence). The CDR3 is made up of 15 amino acids. The CDR3 region is CASSIFRAREQPQHF. DNA for the CDR3: TGTGCCAGTAGTATATTCAGGGCCAGGGAACAGCCCCAGCATTTT.

This clone was counted a few times. CDR3 amino acids: CASSVTGTSPYNEQFF. In DNA form, the CDR3 reads TGTGCCAGCAGCGTGACCGGGACTAGCCCCTACAATGAGCAGTTCTTC. The chain recombines TRBV9 with TRBJ2-1, with 9 bases that match TRBD2. Per germline, CDR1 SGDLS and CDR2 YYNGEE. The V and J ends lost 2 bases and 2 bases, in that order; junction bases with no gene match: 5. The CDR3 runs 16 residues.

This chain connects TRBV5-5 to TRBJ1-5, with TRBD1 matching 8 bases. J lost 4 bases, V lost 1 base, and 10 bases had no gene match. CDR3 length: 17 residues. Germline V gene sequence: CDR1 SGHKS, CDR2 YYEKEE (reference sequence). The CDR3 coding sequence is TGTGCCAGCAGCTTGAATCTTCCGGGACAGGTAAATCAGCCCCAGCATTTT. Protein product: CASSLNLPGQVNQPQHF.

The chain combines TRBV5-1 with TRBJ1-1; D not resolved. Germline loops: CDR1 SGHRS, CDR2 YFSETQ. The CDR3 has 13 amino acids. V lost 3 bases, J lost 3 bases, and 9 bases lay in between. The CDR3 loop reads CASSSEGYTEAFF. CDR3 in DNA: TGCGCCAGCAGCTCGGAGGGTTACACTGAAGCTTTCTTT. Full variable domain (rest looked up from reference TRBV5-1 and TRBJ1-1): KAGVTQTPRYLIKTRGQQVTLSCSPISGHRSVSWYQQTPGQGLQFLFEYFSETQRNKGNFPGRFSGRQFSNSRSEMNVSTLELGDSALYLCASSSEGYTEAFFGQGTRLTVV.

This clone was seen only once. This sequence joins TRBV29-1 and TRBJ2-3; the D is unclear. Deletions cut 0 bases from V and 2 bases from J, with 3 bases between. This CDR3 comprises 12 residues. Germline CDR1 SQVTM, CDR2 ANQGSEA. The CDR3 is CSVEDHTDTQYF. CDR3 nucleotides: TGCAGCGTTGAAGACCACACAGATACGCAGTATTTT.

This clone was detected once. The same CDR3 arises from other DNA sequences in this sample as well. The rearrangement uses TRBV18 and TRBJ2-5; 12 nucleotides match TRBD2. V was pared by 4 bases and J by 2 bases, with 5 bases of the junction left unmatched. The CDR3 sequence is 16 residues long. Germline values: CDR1 KGHSH, CDR2 LQKENI. The CDR3 region has the DNA TGTGCCAGCTCACTCACTAGCGGGGGGAATCAAGAGACCCAGTACTTC. It yields the protein CASSLTSGGNQETQYF.